These T cell receptor beta chains were read from a single sample in a study of blood T cell repertoires in COVID-19. Produced via immunoSEQ multiplex PCR; TCRdb's table is partial and in-frame only. The sample lists roughly 30,000 clones, more than 85% occurring once. The sequencing sample was made of peripheral blood. The origin of the receptors is a man aged 60-69 years with acute or convalescent COVID-19. CDR3s include the opening cysteine and the closing phenylalanine or tryptophan. D genes are given only for firm matches. A clone size is listed for some rows: how often the clone was seen (once, few, many), or a class if it is expanded.

15	-	TRBV28	-	TRBJ1-2	TGTGCCAGCAGTTTATATAACAGGGTTATAGAGGGCTACACCTTC	CASSLYNRVIEGYTF
15	TRBD2	TRBV14	-	TRBJ2-2	TGTGCCAGCAGCCAAACTAGCGGGAGGACCGGGGAGCTGTTTTTT	CASSQTSGRTGELFF
11	-	TRBV29-1	-	TRBJ2-1	TGCAGCGTTGTGGGGGCGTTAAGGCAGTTCTTC	CSVVGALRQFF
15	TRBD1	TRBV3-1/TRBV3-2	-	TRBJ2-2	TGTGCCAGCAGCCAAGGGACAGGAGACACCGGGGAGCTGTTTTTT	CASSQGTGDTGELFF
14	-	TRBV5-4	-	TRBJ2-5	TGTGCCAGCAGCCGGCCGGGGAGTGGGGAGACCCAGTACTTC	CASSRPGSGETQYF
14	-	TRBV3-1/TRBV3-2	-	TRBJ1-2	TGTGCCAGCAGCCAAAGGAGGGTCGGCTATGGCTACACCTTC	CASSQRRVGYGYTF
14	-	TRBV9	-	TRBJ2-1	TGTGCCAGCAGCGCCAGGGGCTCCTACAATGAGCAGTTCTTC	CASSARGSYNEQFF
16	-	TRBV11-2	once	TRBJ1-4	TGTGCCAGCAGCTTAGGGAGATATTCAACTAATGAAAAACTGTTTTTT	CASSLGRYSTNEKLFF
13	TRBD1	TRBV6-5	once	TRBJ2-7	TGTGCCAGCAGCCGGGACAGGGCTGTAGAGCAGTACTTC	CASSRDRAVEQYF
15	-	TRBV27	-	TRBJ2-2	TGTGCCAGCCATGTAACAGGGATAACCACCGGGGAGCTGTTTTTT	CASHVTGITTGELFF
14	-	TRBV6-5	-	TRBJ1-4	TGTGCCAGCAGCCCGGACAGAAGGGATGAAAAACTGTTTTTT	CASSPDRRDEKLFF
15	TRBD2	TRBV19	-	TRBJ2-1	TGTGCCAGTAGTATAGGGCTAGCGGCCTACAATGAGCAGTTCTTC	CASSIGLAAYNEQFF
16	TRBD2	TRBV7-7	-	TRBJ2-5	TGTGCTAGCAGCATGTCGGGACTAGCGGGGAAAGAGACCCAGTACTTC	CASSMSGLAGKETQYF
16	-	TRBV25-1	-	TRBJ1-2	TGTGCCAGCAGTGGGTTAGCCGGGGGTCCAAAGTATGGCTACACCTTC	CASSGLAGGPKYGYTF
16	TRBD2	TRBV7-9	once	TRBJ2-1	TGTGCCAGCAGATCCGGGACTAGCGGGATCTACAATGAGCAGTTCTTC	CASRSGTSGIYNEQFF
16	-	TRBV4-1	-	TRBJ1-1	TGCGCCAGCAGCCACTCGACCGCCGGGACACCAAAAGTAGCTTTCTTT	CASSHSTAGTPKVAFF
13	-	TRBV15	-	TRBJ2-1	TGTGCCACCAAAGGGAGTACGTACAATGAGCAGTTCTTC	CATKGSTYNEQFF
15	-	TRBV7-2	-	TRBJ1-1	TGTGCCAGCAGCCGTTACAGGAACATGAACACTGAAGCTTTCTTT	CASSRYRNMNTEAFF
13	-	TRBV19	-	TRBJ1-2	TGTGCCAGTGAGGTATCCATCGGATATGGCTACACCTTC	CASEVSIGYGYTF
13	-	TRBV13	-	TRBJ1-4	TGTGCCAGCAGCTTAGGCCGGAATGAAAAACTGTTTTTT	CASSLGRNEKLFF
14	-	TRBV5-1	-	TRBJ2-2	TGCGCCAGCAGCTTGGGGGAGATAACCGGGGAGCTGTTTTTT	CASSLGEITGELFF
14	-	TRBV6-1	-	TRBJ1-2	TGTGCCAGCAGTGAACCCGGGGAACACCATGGCTACACCTTC	CASSEPGEHHGYTF
16	-	TRBV6-6	-	TRBJ1-2	TGTGCCAGCAGTTACTCGAGCCGAGGCGGAACTTATGGCTACACCTTC	CASSYSSRGGTYGYTF
15	TRBD1	TRBV3-1/TRBV3-2	-	TRBJ2-1	TGTGCCAGCAGCCAGCCCGGGACAGCCTACAATGAGCAGTTCTTC	CASSQPGTAYNEQFF
17	TRBD1	TRBV14	once	TRBJ1-2	TGTGCCAGCAGCCCAATAAATAAAGGACAGGGCAACTATGGCTACACCTTC	CASSPINKGQGNYGYTF
17	-	TRBV7-2	-	TRBJ2-7	TGTGCCAGCAGCCCCCGAGGGGCCGGACTTGGGACTTCCGAGCAGTACTTC	CASSPRGAGLGTSEQYF
17	-	TRBV11-3	once	TRBJ2-2	TGTGCCAGCAGCTTTCAGCCCATGAGACTTGGCGCCGGGGAGCTGTTTTTT	CASSFQPMRLGAGELFF
16	-	TRBV19	-	TRBJ2-2	TGTGCCAGTAGTAACACGCGGGCGGGCCCGCCCGGGGAGCTGTTTTTT	CASSNTRAGPPGELFF
15	TRBD2	TRBV19	-	TRBJ2-5	TGTGCCAGTAGTATGGTTGCGGGAGGGCGGGAGACCCAGTACTTC	CASSMVAGGRETQYF
20	TRBD2	TRBV3-1/TRBV3-2	-	TRBJ2-3	TGTGCCAGCAGCCAAGGAATGTGGTTACGGGCGGGAGGGCCGAGAGATACGCAGTATTTT	CASSQGMWLRAGGPRDTQYF
18	-	TRBV4-1	-	TRBJ2-3	TGCGCCAGCAGCTATCGCTATTCGCGGGGAGACGACACAGATACGCAGTATTTT	CASSYRYSRGDDTDTQYF